In this sample, the clone carrying this T cell receptor (beta chain) turned up many times. TCRdb re-called the 5' RACE reads with MiXCR, one entry per CDR3 protein. This repertoire shows a few hundred thousand distinct CDR3 sequences, 10% to 15% found once; its top ten account for approximately 7.9%. This sample was taken from a study of identical twins. The V gene's germline CDR1 is MDHEN and CDR2 SYDVKM. The V segment lost 2 bases and the J segment 4 bases; nucleotides outside the gene matches: 7. CDR3 length: 15 residues. This sample was also put to use in a study of yellow fever vaccine responses in identical twins. That report notes: Reportedly, twins' vaccine T cell responses looked partly convergent and partly personalized.

The source is a woman aged 18-29 years in good health. The V call is TRBV28, the J call TRBJ2-7; 8 bases align to TRBD2. Input material: CD8+ T cells sorted from blood. Here the CDR3 reads CASSLGTRGSYEQYV. The CDR3 coding sequence is TGTGCCAGCAGTTTAGGGACTAGGGGATCATACGAGCAGTACGTC.